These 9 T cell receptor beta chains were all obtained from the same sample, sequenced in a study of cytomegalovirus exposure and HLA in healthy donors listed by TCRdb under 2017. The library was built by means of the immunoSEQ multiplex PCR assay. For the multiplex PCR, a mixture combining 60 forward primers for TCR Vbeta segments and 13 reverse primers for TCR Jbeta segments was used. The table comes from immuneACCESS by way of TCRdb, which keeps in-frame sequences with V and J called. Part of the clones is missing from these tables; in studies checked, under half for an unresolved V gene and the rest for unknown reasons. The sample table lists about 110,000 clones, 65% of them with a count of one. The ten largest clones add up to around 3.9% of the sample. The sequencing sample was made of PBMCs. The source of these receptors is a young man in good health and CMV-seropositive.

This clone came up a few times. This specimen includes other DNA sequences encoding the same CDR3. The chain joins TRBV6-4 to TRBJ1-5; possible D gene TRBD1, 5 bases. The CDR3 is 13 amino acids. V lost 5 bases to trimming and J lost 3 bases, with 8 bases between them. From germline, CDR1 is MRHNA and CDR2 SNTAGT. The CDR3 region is CASSPDTNQPQHF. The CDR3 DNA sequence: TGTGCCAGCAGTCCGGACACCAATCAGCCCCAGCATTTT.

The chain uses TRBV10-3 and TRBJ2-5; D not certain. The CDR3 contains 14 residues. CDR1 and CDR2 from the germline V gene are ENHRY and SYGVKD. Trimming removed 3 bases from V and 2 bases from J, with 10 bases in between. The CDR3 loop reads CAISDSTHQETQYF. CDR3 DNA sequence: TGTGCCATCAGTGACTCGACACATCAAGAGACCCAGTACTTC.

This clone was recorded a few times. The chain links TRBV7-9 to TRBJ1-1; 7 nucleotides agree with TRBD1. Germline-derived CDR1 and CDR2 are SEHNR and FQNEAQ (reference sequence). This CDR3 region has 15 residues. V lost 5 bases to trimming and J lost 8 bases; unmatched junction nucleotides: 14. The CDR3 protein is CASSQISTGMEEAFF. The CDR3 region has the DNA TGTGCCAGCAGCCAGATATCGACAGGGATGGAGGAAGCTTTCTTT.

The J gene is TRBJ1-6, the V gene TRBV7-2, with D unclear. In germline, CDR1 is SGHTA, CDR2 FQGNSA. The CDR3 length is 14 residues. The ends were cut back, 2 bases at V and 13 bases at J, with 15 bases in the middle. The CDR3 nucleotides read TGTGCCAGCAGCTTAACAATAATAGGAGATCCCCTCCACTTT. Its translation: CASSLTIIGDPLHF. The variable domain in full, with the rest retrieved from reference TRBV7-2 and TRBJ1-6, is GAGVSQSPSNKVTEKGKDVELRCDPISGHTALYWYRQSLGQGLEFLIYFQGNSAPDKSGLPSDRFSAERTGGSVSTLTIQRTQQEDSAVYLCASSLTIIGDPLHFGNGTRLTVT.

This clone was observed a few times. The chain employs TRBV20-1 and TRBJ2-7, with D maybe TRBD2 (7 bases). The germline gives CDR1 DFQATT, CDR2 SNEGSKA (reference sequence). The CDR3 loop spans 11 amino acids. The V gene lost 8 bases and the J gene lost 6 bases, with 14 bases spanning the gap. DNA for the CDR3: TGCAGTCCCAGGGAGGGGGGCGAGCAGTACTTC. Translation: CSPREGGEQYF.

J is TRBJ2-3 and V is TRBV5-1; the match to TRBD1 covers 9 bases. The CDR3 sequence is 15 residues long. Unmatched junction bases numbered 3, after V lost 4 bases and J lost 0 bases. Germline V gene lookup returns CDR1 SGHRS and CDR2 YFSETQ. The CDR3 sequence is CASSGGTGSTDTQYF. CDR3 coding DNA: TGCGCCAGCAGCGGAGGGACAGGGAGCACAGATACGCAGTATTTT.

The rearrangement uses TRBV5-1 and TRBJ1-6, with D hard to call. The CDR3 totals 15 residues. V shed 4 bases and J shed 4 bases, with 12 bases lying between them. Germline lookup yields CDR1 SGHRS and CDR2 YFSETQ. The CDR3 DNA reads TGCGCCAGCAGCCCGGAAGAGGGATATAATTCACCCCTCCACTTT. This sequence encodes CASSPEEGYNSPLHF.

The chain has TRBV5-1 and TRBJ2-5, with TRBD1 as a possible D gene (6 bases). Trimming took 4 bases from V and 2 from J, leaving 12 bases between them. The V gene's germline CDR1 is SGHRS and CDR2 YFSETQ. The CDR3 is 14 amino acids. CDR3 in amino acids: CASSRIGQQETQYF. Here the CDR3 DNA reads TGCGCCAGCAGCCGAATCGGACAGCAAGAGACCCAGTACTTC.

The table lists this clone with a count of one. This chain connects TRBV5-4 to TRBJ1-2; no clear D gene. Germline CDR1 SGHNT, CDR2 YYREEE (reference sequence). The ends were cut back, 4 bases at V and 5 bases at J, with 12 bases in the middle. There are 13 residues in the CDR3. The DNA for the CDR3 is TGTGCCAGCAGCCAGGATGCAACTTATGGCTACACCTTC. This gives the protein CASSQDATYGYTF.